A selection of T cell receptor beta chains follows, all from one sample in a study of graft-versus-host responses after intestinal transplantation. These receptors have no identified antigens. Here immunoSEQ multiplex PCR was the method, and the copy in TCRdb shows in-frame clones only, minus some. The sample lists tens of thousands of clones, about 93% seen once, with under 6.5% in the top ten. The input for sequencing was unstimulated CD8+ T cells sorted from spleen or lymph node cells, taken before intestinal transplant. The receptors shown here come from a human donor who received an intestinal transplant. Each CDR3 is given with its conserved first and last residue. D genes are given only for firm matches. The size of a clone is reported for some rows only, either as once, few or many, or as a class for expanded clones.

>TRBJ2-1|TRBD2|-|TRBV6-1
CASSSAGGEQFF
TGTGCCAGCAGTTCTGCGGGAGGTGAGCAGTTCTTC
>TRBJ2-3|TRBD2|-|TRBV6-1
CASSEGATSGSTDTQYF
TGTGCCAGCAGTGAAGGTGCGACTAGCGGGAGTACAGATACGCAGTATTTT
>TRBJ2-3|-|-|TRBV5-6
CASSSGPFTDTQYF
TGTGCCAGCAGCTCGGGTCCTTTCACAGATACGCAGTATTTT
>TRBJ1-6|TRBD1|-|TRBV10-3
CAISLGQAYNSPLHF
TGTGCCATCAGTCTAGGACAGGCCTATAATTCACCCCTCCACTTT
>TRBJ1-4|-|few|TRBV2
CASRVGGIGFVNEKLFF
TGTGCCAGCAGGGTTGGCGGGATTGGGTTTGTCAATGAAAAACTGTTTTTT
>TRBJ1-6|-|-|TRBV11-1
CASSLEDTNSPLHF
TGTGCCAGCAGCTTAGAGGACACCAATTCACCCCTCCACTTT
>TRBJ1-1|-|-|TRBV29-1
CSSSGGSTEAFF
TGCAGCTCCTCCGGGGGTTCCACTGAAGCTTTCTTT
>TRBJ2-3|-|-|TRBV29-1
CSAEDVGDTQYF
TGCAGCGCGGAAGACGTGGGGGATACGCAGTATTTT
>TRBJ2-7|TRBD1|once|TRBV7-9
CASSHWTGDEQYF
TGTGCCAGCAGCCATTGGACAGGGGACGAGCAGTACTTC
>TRBJ2-5|-|-|TRBV10-1
CASSPPGQETQYF
TGCGCCAGCAGTCCACCGGGGCAAGAGACCCAGTACTTC
>TRBJ2-2|-|-|TRBV14
CASSQESTGELFF
TGTGCCAGCAGCCAAGAATCCACCGGGGAGCTGTTTTTT
>TRBJ1-6|TRBD1|-|TRBV6-5
CATTGPDRTNSPLHF
TGTGCCACCACAGGGCCGGACAGGACTAATTCACCCCTCCACTTT
>TRBJ2-7|-|-|TRBV10-3
CAISESPQLSSYEQYF
TGTGCCATCAGTGAGTCGCCTCAGTTATCGTCCTACGAGCAGTACTTC
>TRBJ2-1|-|-|TRBV10-2
CASSGNNQGYNEQFF
TGCGCCAGCAGTGGAAACAACCAGGGATACAATGAGCAGTTCTTC
>TRBJ1-2|-|-|TRBV7-2
CASSLGLEGLGYGYTF
TGTGCCAGCAGCTTAGGCCTAGAGGGGCTGGGCTATGGCTACACCTTC
>TRBJ2-3|TRBD2|-|TRBV7-9
CASSWGLAGADTQYF
TGTGCCAGCAGCTGGGGACTAGCGGGAGCAGATACGCAGTATTTT
>TRBJ2-7|-|-|TRBV19
CASSWSSGTYEQYF
TGTGCCAGTAGCTGGAGTTCGGGAACCTACGAGCAGTACTTC
>TRBJ2-3|-|-|TRBV4-1
CASSQEELTDTQYF
TGCGCCAGCAGCCAAGAAGAGCTCACAGATACGCAGTATTTT
>TRBJ1-2|TRBD1|-|TRBV6-1
CASRAGTASSYGYTF
TGTGCCAGCAGAGCCGGGACAGCATCGTCCTATGGCTACACCTTC
>TRBJ1-1|-|-|TRBV7-2
CASSLQARVNTEAFF
TGTGCCAGCAGCTTACAGGCGCGTGTGAACACTGAAGCTTTCTTT
>TRBJ2-2|-|-|TRBV28
CASSWRRGELFF
TGTGCCAGCAGTTGGAGGCGGGGGGAGCTGTTTTTT
>TRBJ2-6|-|-|TRBV27
CASSEGFGANVLTF
TGTGCCAGCAGTGAGGGTTTTGGGGCCAACGTCCTGACTTTC
>TRBJ2-5|-|-|TRBV11-2
CASSLEAAQETQYF
TGTGCCAGCAGCTTAGAGGCAGCTCAAGAGACCCAGTACTTC
>TRBJ2-1|-|-|TRBV4-1
CASSGGVGNEQFF
TGCGCCAGCAGTGGAGGGGTTGGGAATGAGCAGTTCTTC
>TRBJ1-1|-|-|TRBV13
CASTGSSGTEAFF
TGTGCCAGCACCGGCTCATCGGGGACTGAAGCTTTCTTT
>TRBJ2-7|TRBD2|-|TRBV2
CASMSLADYEQYF
TGTGCCAGCATGTCACTAGCGGATTACGAGCAGTACTTC
>TRBJ2-3|-|-|TRBV14
CASSQELGPVHVSTDTQYF
TGTGCCAGCAGCCAAGAGCTGGGGCCCGTCCACGTTAGCACAGATACGCAGTATTTT
>TRBJ2-3|-|once|TRBV9
CASSASGAAIVTDTQYF
TGTGCCAGCAGCGCCTCGGGGGCTGCAATAGTCACAGATACGCAGTATTTT
>TRBJ2-5|TRBD1|-|TRBV27
CASSPDRDQYF
TGTGCCAGCAGTCCGGACAGGGACCAGTACTTC
>TRBJ1-1|-|-|TRBV15
CATSTLNTEAFF
TGTGCCACCAGCACCTTGAACACTGAAGCTTTCTTT
>TRBJ1-2|-|once|TRBV19
CASRAGWVYGYTF
TGTGCCAGTAGGGCAGGGTGGGTCTATGGCTACACCTTC
>TRBJ2-7|TRBD2|-|TRBV6-5
CASSFGLAGGYEQYF
TGTGCCAGCAGTTTCGGACTAGCGGGAGGCTACGAGCAGTACTTC
>TRBJ1-1|-|-|TRBV30
CAWRLSLRGTEAFF
TGTGCCTGGAGGCTCAGTTTAAGGGGCACTGAAGCTTTCTTT
>TRBJ1-1|TRBD1|-|TRBV6-1
CANRQGRTEAFF
TGTGCCAACCGACAGGGGCGGACTGAAGCTTTCTTT
>TRBJ1-4|-|-|TRBV7-6
CASSKGWGTNEKLFF
TGTGCCAGCAGCAAAGGGTGGGGAACTAATGAAAAACTGTTTTTT
>TRBJ2-1|TRBD1|once|TRBV10-1
CASSRDRVMDEQFF
TGCGCCAGCAGCCGGGACAGGGTTATGGATGAGCAGTTCTTC
>TRBJ1-1|TRBD1|once|TRBV28
CASSSWTGDLEAFF
TGTGCCAGCAGTTCATGGACAGGGGATTTAGAAGCTTTCTTT
>TRBJ1-6|-|once|TRBV27
CASGPTGSYNSPLHF
TGTGCCAGCGGACCGACAGGCTCCTATAATTCACCCCTCCACTTT
>TRBJ2-7|TRBD2|-|TRBV29-1
CSVKTSGNYEQYF
TGCAGCGTCAAGACTAGCGGGAACTACGAGCAGTACTTC
>TRBJ1-1|-|-|TRBV13
CASSLAAFANTEAFF
TGTGCCAGCAGCTTAGCCGCGTTTGCTAACACTGAAGCTTTCTTT
>TRBJ1-3|-|-|TRBV7-9
CASSLSGPSGNTIYF
TGTGCCAGCAGCTTAAGCGGCCCCTCTGGAAACACCATATATTTT
>TRBJ2-1|-|-|TRBV5-5
CASSLVADSYNEQFF
TGTGCCAGCAGCTTGGTGGCAGACTCCTACAATGAGCAGTTCTTC
>TRBJ2-5|TRBD2|-|TRBV5-4
CASSLGRGGSQETQYF
TGTGCCAGCAGCTTAGGGCGGGGGGGATCCCAAGAGACCCAGTACTTC
>TRBJ1-2|-|-|TRBV6-1
CASSDRSDYGYTF
TGTGCCAGCAGTGACAGGAGTGACTATGGCTACACCTTC